One sample yielded the 12 T cell receptor beta chains listed below, sequenced in a study of T cells in Graves' hyperthyroidism and ophthalmopathy. What was amplified from RNA transcripts were TCR beta CDR3 regions. The HTBI primer set served for first-round RT-PCR of the TCR CDR3. TCRdb used MiXCR to reprocess the multiplex PCR reads, holding one entry per CDR3 protein. The sample shows around 350,000 distinct CDR3 sequences, about 18% of them seen only once. The specimen sequenced was blood. The receptor source for this set is a woman aged 18-29 years with Graves' hyperthyroidism.

This clonotype was found many times. V and J are TRBV20-1 and TRBJ1-5, with 10 bases fitting TRBD1. CDR1 is DFQATT, CDR2 SNEGSKA, per germline (reference sequence). The ends lost 6 bases at V and 1 base at J; junction bases unmatched: 12. The CDR3 contains 17 residues. CDR3 nucleotide sequence: TGCAGTGCGTATCCCGGGACAGGGGAACTCAGCAATCAGCCCCAGCATTTT. Translated, it gives CSAYPGTGELSNQPQHF.

This clonotype was observed many times. The gene calls are TRBV4-1 and TRBJ1-2, with TRBD1 identical over 10 bases. V lost 1 base, J lost 2 bases, and 16 bases stayed unmatched. This CDR3 comprises 20 residues. CDR1 and CDR2 from the germline V gene are MGHRA and YSYEKL. CDR3 bases: TGCGCCAGCAGCCAAGCCGGGAGGGGGGACAGGGGAGGTATCAACTATGGCTACACCTTC. This translates into CASSQAGRGDRGGINYGYTF.

At least ten counts were recorded for this clonotype. The V and J genes are TRBV20-1 and TRBJ1-2; D gene unclear. V was pared by 4 bases and J by 4 bases, with 13 bases between. The length of the CDR3 is 13 residues. Per germline, CDR1 DFQATT and CDR2 SNEGSKA (reference sequence). This chain's CDR3 is CSAISRVIYGYTF. DNA for the CDR3: TGCAGTGCTATATCCCGCGTGATCTATGGCTACACCTTC.

The genes are TRBV4-3 and TRBJ2-7, with 8 nucleotides matching TRBD1. The CDR3 totals 17 residues. Germline CDR1 reads LGHNA; CDR2 reads YSLEER. With 0 bases clipped from V and 5 bases from J, the junction kept 12 bases outside the gene matches. CDR3 nucleotide sequence: TGCGCCAGCAGCCAAGAGGGCCCGGGACAGGTCCTTCACGAGCAGTACTTC. Translated, it gives CASSQEGPGQVLHEQYF.

This clonotype showed up many times. This chain joins TRBV2 and TRBJ1-1; D is ambiguous. The germline V gene encodes CDR1 SNHLY and CDR2 FYNNEI. CDR3 length: 14 residues. The V and J ends lost 8 bases and 0 bases respectively, with 13 bases between them. The CDR3 reads CASGGFFMNTEAFF. For the CDR3, the DNA is TGTGCCAGCGGAGGGTTTTTTATGAACACTGAAGCTTTCTTT. Complete variable domain (other parts from reference TRBV2 and TRBJ1-1): EPEVTQTPSHQVTQMGQEVILRCVPISNHLYFYWYRQILGQKVEFLVSFYNNEISEKSEIFDDQFSVERPDGSNFTLKIRSTKLEDSAMYFCASGGFFMNTEAFFGQGTRLTVV.

This clonotype has a handful of counts. The V and J genes are TRBV4-1 and TRBJ2-5; no clear D gene. This CDR3 spans 14 amino acids. Germline V gene sequence: CDR1 MGHRA, CDR2 YSYEKL. V lost 0 bases to trimming and J lost 4 bases, with 9 bases between them. CDR3 bases: TGCGCCAGCAGCCAAGATCAGCTATCAGAGACCCAGTACTTC. This codes for CASSQDQLSETQYF.

This clonotype was picked up many times. The V gene is TRBV20-1, the J gene TRBJ2-5; TRBD2 matches at 8 bases. Losses at the gene ends were 1 base for V and 0 bases for J; bases not matched to a gene: 7. The germline V gene encodes CDR1 DFQATT and CDR2 SNEGSKA (reference sequence). CDR3 length equals 16 residues. The CDR3 loop reads CSARVLAAKYQETQYF. In DNA form, the CDR3 reads TGCAGTGCTAGAGTACTAGCGGCGAAGTACCAAGAGACCCAGTACTTC.

This clonotype has ten or more counts. The V gene is TRBV12-3 or TRBV12-4, the J gene TRBJ2-5; TRBD2 agrees at 11 bases. V was clipped by 6 bases and J by 5 bases; unmatched bases: 17. The CDR3 is 18 amino acids. CDR3 coding DNA: TGTGCCAGCAGCCTCGGCGGTAGCGGGGGGGCCAAGACTGAGACCCAGTACTTC. The encoded protein is CASSLGGSGGAKTETQYF.

This clonotype has a count of ten or more. One end of the junction varies from germline; a read error may be responsible. This chain connects TRBV7-3 to TRBJ1-1; D is perhaps TRBD1 (5 bases). Germline V gene data show CDR1 as SGHTA and CDR2 as FQGTGA. The CDR3 covers 13 residues. CDR3 residues: CASSPGHAAGAVF. The CDR3 nucleotides read TGTGCCAGCAGCCCCGGACATGCAGCAGGAGCGGTCTTT.

This clonotype was counted at least ten times. The chain uses TRBV11-2 and TRBJ2-5, with D tentatively TRBD2 (6 bases). The CDR3 is 11 amino acids. Trimming cost V 9 bases and J 5 bases, with 10 bases left between them. Germline-derived CDR1 and CDR2 are SGHAT and FQNNGV. DNA for the CDR3: TGTGCCAGTAGGGAGGTCGAGACCCAGTACTTC. It yields the protein CASREVETQYF.

In this sample, this clonotype turned up many times. The chain employs TRBV6-2 or TRBV6-3 and TRBJ2-2, with 9 bases matching TRBD1. V shed 10 bases, J shed 3 bases, and the junction held 6 bases outside the gene matches. CDR3 size: 14 residues. The germline V gene has CDR1 MNHEY and CDR2 SVGEGT. The CDR3 region has the DNA TGTGCCATTGGACAGGGGAGGGACACCGGGGAGCTGTTTTTT. Encoded protein: CAIGQGRDTGELFF.

This clonotype was observed many times. The rearrangement uses TRBV20-1 and TRBJ2-7; 7 positions agree with TRBD2. The V and J ends lost 0 bases and 3 bases, in that order; junction bases with no gene match: 5. Germline V gene lookup returns CDR1 DFQATT and CDR2 SNEGSKA (reference sequence). CDR3 length: 14 amino acids. Written as DNA, the CDR3 is TGCAGTGCTAGAGAGGGAGGGGATATCTACGAGCAGTACTTC. The encoded protein is CSAREGGDIYEQYF.